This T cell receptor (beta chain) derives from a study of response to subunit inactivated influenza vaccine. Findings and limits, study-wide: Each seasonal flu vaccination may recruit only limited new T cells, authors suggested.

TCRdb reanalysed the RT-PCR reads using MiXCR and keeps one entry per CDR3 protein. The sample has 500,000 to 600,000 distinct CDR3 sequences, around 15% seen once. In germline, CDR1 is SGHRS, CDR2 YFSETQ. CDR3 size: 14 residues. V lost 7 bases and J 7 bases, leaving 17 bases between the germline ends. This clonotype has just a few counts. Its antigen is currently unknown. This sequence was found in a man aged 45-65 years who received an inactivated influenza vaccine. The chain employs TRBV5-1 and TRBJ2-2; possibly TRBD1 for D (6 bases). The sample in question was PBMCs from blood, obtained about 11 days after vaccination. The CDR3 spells CASQGTARNGELFF. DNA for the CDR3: TGCGCCAGCCAGGGGACCGCCCGGAACGGGGAGCTGTTTTTT.